Shown below are 11 T cell receptor beta chains from a single sample sequenced in a study of regulatory T cells in long-lasting Graves disease. Investigators prepared the TCR beta libraries by applying iRepertoire HTBI primers and Arm-PCR of CDR3 regions. MiXCR was run by TCRdb on the multiplex PCR reads, yielding one entry per CDR3 protein. The sample lists over 450,000 distinct CDR3 sequences; 20% to 25% were seen once. Time point in this sample: persistent/refractory GD, antithyroid drugs over 5 years with positive TRAb. Scientists built the TCR library using RNA that was extracted from PBMCs. Material: peripheral blood mononuclear cells (PBMCs), obtained when the disease was refractory, from a patient treated with antithyroid drugs. These receptors were taken from a female donor with Graves disease.

The rearrangement links TRBV18 to TRBJ1-3; D is undetermined. The CDR3 extends over 15 amino acids. Germline CDR1 KGHSH, CDR2 LQKENI. Trimming stripped 5 bases from V and 1 base from J, with 12 bases between. The chain's CDR3 is CASSKTSLSGNTIYF. The CDR3 nucleotides read TGTGCCAGCTCAAAGACAAGTCTGTCTGGAAACACCATATATTTT.

This clonotype was counted between two and nine times. The V gene is TRBV19, the J gene TRBJ2-5; 9 bases match TRBD2. V lost 5 bases and J lost 5; bases outside the gene matches: 6. Germline V gene data show CDR1 as LNHDA and CDR2 as SQIVND (reference sequence). CDR3 length: 14 residues. CDR3 amino acids: CASSFSGSSETQYF. CDR3 DNA sequence: TGTGCCAGTAGTTTTAGCGGGAGTAGTGAGACCCAGTACTTC.

This clonotype was seen at least ten times. In DNA form, the CDR3 reads TGTGCCAGCAGGGGACTGACAGGGGCGGTTGAAGCTTTCTTT. Protein: CASRGLTGAVEAFF. The rearrangement links TRBV2 to TRBJ1-1; TRBD1 aligns across 8 bases. V dropped 6 bases and J dropped 7; count of bases not matched to a gene: 10. CDR1 and CDR2 (germline): SNHLY, FYNNEI. The CDR3 has 14 amino acids. Drawing the rest from reference TRBV2 and TRBJ1-1, the complete variable domain is EPEVTQTPSHQVTQMGQEVILRCVPISNHLYFYWYRQILGQKVEFLVSFYNNEISEKSEIFDDQFSVERPDGSNFTLKIRSTKLEDSAMYFCASRGLTGAVEAFFGQGTRLTVV.

This sequence joins TRBV9 and TRBJ2-6; 10 nucleotides match TRBD1. V dropped 7 bases and J dropped 0; count of bases not matched to a gene: 13. This CDR3 is built from 19 residues. The germline V gene encodes CDR1 SGDLS and CDR2 YYNGEE. CDR3 sequence (DNA): TGTGCCAGCGGCGCCCCACTCCGGGACAGGGGCTCTGGGGCCAACGTCCTGACTTTC. This codes for CASGAPLRDRGSGANVLTF.

This clonotype came up a few times. The J gene is TRBJ2-1, the V gene TRBV7-2; 8 bases map to TRBD2. CDR3 length equals 16 residues. Germline lookup yields CDR1 SGHTA and CDR2 FQGNSA. The trim removed 1 base at V and 10 bases at J, leaving 12 bases unmatched. The CDR3: CASSLVGSGIIGEQFF. CDR3 in DNA: TGTGCCAGCAGCTTAGTGGGTAGCGGGATTATTGGAGAGCAGTTCTTC. The complete variable domain, with remaining parts taken from reference TRBV7-2 and TRBJ2-1, reads GAGVSQSPSNKVTEKGKDVELRCDPISGHTALYWYRQSLGQGLEFLIYFQGNSAPDKSGLPSDRFSAERTGGSVSTLTIQRTQQEDSAVYLCASSLVGSGIIGEQFFGPGTRLTVL.

This clonotype was observed many times. This chain links TRBV6-1 with TRBJ2-5; unclear D gene. CDR1 and CDR2 from the germline V gene are MNHNS and SASEGT. V lost 7 bases and J lost 2, with 11 bases in between. The CDR3 length is 13 residues. Here the CDR3 DNA reads TGTGCCAGCACTCGGCAGGCGCAAGAGACCCAGTACTTC. This codes for CASTRQAQETQYF.

This clonotype showed up many times. CDR3 in amino acids: CASREPRQLPWLGANVLTF. The CDR3 DNA reads TGTGCCAGCAGAGAACCCCGTCAGTTACCTTGGTTGGGGGCCAACGTCCTGACTTTC. The chain is built from TRBV6-2 or TRBV6-3 and TRBJ2-6; the D is unclear. The V gene lost 6 bases and the J gene lost 4 bases, with 25 bases spanning the gap. This CDR3 has 19 amino acids. Germline V lookup: CDR1 MNHEY, CDR2 SVGEGT.

This clonotype turned up a few times. V is TRBV12-3 or TRBV12-4 and J is TRBJ2-2, with 7 bases matching TRBD2. The V gene end was trimmed by 6 bases and the J gene end by 2 bases; junction bases not matched to a gene: 9. This CDR3 spans 16 amino acids. The CDR3 sequence is CASRGGDGDNTGELFF. The CDR3 DNA reads as TGTGCCAGCAGGGGGGGGGATGGGGATAACACCGGGGAGCTGTTTTTT.

This chain uses TRBV28 with TRBJ2-7; unclear D gene. Per the germline V gene, CDR1 is MDHEN and CDR2 is SYDVKM. The CDR3 loop spans 14 amino acids. Trimming shortened V by 3 bases and J by 2 bases, and 11 bases separated the two germline ends. As DNA, the CDR3 is TGTGCCAGCAGTTTGGGTCAGGTAACCTACGAGCAGTACTTC. Its protein is CASSLGQVTYEQYF.

This chain uses TRBV19 with TRBJ1-3, with no clear D. Trimming left V 5 bases short and J 8 bases short, with 16 bases between. The CDR3 sequence is 14 residues long. Germline-derived CDR1 and CDR2 are LNHDA and SQIVND (reference sequence). CDR3 sequence reads: CASSAANLRDTIYF. The CDR3 region has the DNA TGTGCCAGTAGTGCGGCGAATCTTCGGGACACCATATATTTT. Filled out from reference TRBV19 and TRBJ1-3, the complete variable domain reads DGGITQSPKYLFRKEGQNVTLSCEQNLNHDAMYWYRQDPGQGLRLIYYSQIVNDFQKGDIAEGYSVSREKKESFPLTVTSAQKNPTAFYLCASSAANLRDTIYFGEGSWLTVV.

At least ten counts were recorded for this clonotype. The chain is built from TRBV13 and TRBJ2-7; perhaps TRBD2 as D (6 bases). V lost 2 bases and J 3 bases, leaving 17 bases between the germline ends. The CDR3 sequence is 16 residues long. CDR1 and CDR2 (germline): PRHDT, FYEKMQ (reference sequence). The CDR3 bases are TGTGCCAGCAGCTTATCGGGACTCACATCCCTCTACGAGCAGTACTTC. As protein: CASSLSGLTSLYEQYF.